This record covers a single T cell receptor beta chain. This sample is drawn from a study of blood T cell repertoires in COVID-19. TCRdb keeps only in-frame clones here, not all; method: immunoSEQ multiplex PCR. The sample holds over 120,000 clones, about four fifths seen once. This CDR3 has 14 amino acids. The germline V gene has CDR1 MDHEN and CDR2 SYDVKM. The ends lost 5 bases at V and 8 bases at J; junction bases unmatched: 9. The receptor's source is a human donor in a cohort sampled during active COVID-19. The genes are TRBV28 and TRBJ2-3; 8 bases map to TRBD2. Sequencing used peripheral blood. In DNA, the CDR3 is TGTGCCAGCAGTCCATACCGGGCGGGGGGTACGCAGTATTTT. This encodes CASSPYRAGGTQYF.